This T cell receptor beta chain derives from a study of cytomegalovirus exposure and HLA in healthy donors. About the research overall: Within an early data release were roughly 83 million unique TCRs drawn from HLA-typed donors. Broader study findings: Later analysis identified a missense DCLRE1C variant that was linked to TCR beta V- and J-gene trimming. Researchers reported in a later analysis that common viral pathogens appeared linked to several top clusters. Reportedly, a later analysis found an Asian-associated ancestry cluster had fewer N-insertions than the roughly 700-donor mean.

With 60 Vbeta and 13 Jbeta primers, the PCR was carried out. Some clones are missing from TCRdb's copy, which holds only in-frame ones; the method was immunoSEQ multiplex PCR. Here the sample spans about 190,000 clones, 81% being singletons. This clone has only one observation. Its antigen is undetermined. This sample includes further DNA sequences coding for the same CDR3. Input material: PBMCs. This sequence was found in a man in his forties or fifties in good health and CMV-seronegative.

CDR3 amino acids: CASSQDRGSGNTIYF. As DNA, the CDR3 is TGCGCCAGCAGCCAAGACAGGGGCTCTGGAAACACCATATATTTT. V is TRBV4-1 and J is TRBJ1-3; possibly TRBD1 for D (6 bases). The CDR3 is 15 amino acids. V was pared by 0 bases and J by 0 bases, with 6 bases between. Germline values: CDR1 MGHRA, CDR2 YSYEKL.